This T cell receptor (beta chain) was documented in a study of cytomegalovirus exposure and HLA in healthy donors. Overall study results and limits: The authors later linked a missense DCLRE1C variant to TCR beta V- and J-gene trimming.

Trimming removed 6 bases at V and 4 bases at J, with 15 bases between. The CDR3 spans 14 residues. From germline, CDR1 is PRHDT and CDR2 FYEKMQ (reference sequence). The primer mix had 60 Vbeta and 13 Jbeta primers. Only in-frame clones appear in the TCRdb table, and some are missing; sequencing was by immunoSEQ multiplex PCR. The sample contains approximately 79,000 clones, 78% of which appear only once. While unrecorded immune exposures were likely, the donors were nominally healthy when sampled. This clone was picked up a small number of times. Antigen specificity is unknown. The sample taken for sequencing was PBMCs. This sequence originates from a male donor in good health and CMV-seropositive. The chain employs TRBV13 and TRBJ2-5, with a tentative D call TRBD2 (7 bases). CDR3: CASSIQGGGETQYF. CDR3 coding DNA: TGTGCCAGCAGTATCCAAGGGGGGGGAGAGACCCAGTACTTC.